Listed below are T cell receptor beta chains from one sample, sequenced in a study of T cells in Graves' hyperthyroidism and ophthalmopathy. TCRdb re-called the multiplex PCR reads through MiXCR, storing one row per CDR3 protein. The sample yields around 350,000 distinct CDR3 sequences, about 17% seen once. Sequencing input: blood. These receptors were collected from a woman in her twenties or thirties with Graves' hyperthyroidism that later progressed to Graves' ophthalmopathy. Each CDR3 is given with its conserved first and last residue.

length | J | V | CDR3
15 | TRBJ2-3 | TRBV3-1 | CASSLMGPGSDTQYF
15 | TRBJ2-7 | TRBV7-9 | CASSPRDLEPYEQYF
16 | TRBJ2-7 | TRBV6-1 | CASRGKTGLPWYEQYF
15 | TRBJ2-7 | TRBV27 | CASSTRQGAGYEQYF
15 | TRBJ1-5 | TRBV7-2 | CASSLIASGNQPQHF
12 | TRBJ2-7 | TRBV27 | CASSVIAGEQYF
18 | TRBJ1-3 | TRBV28 | CASSSWQGRRRSGNTIYF
13 | TRBJ2-7 | TRBV2 | CASSEYSPYEQYF
13 | TRBJ2-2 | TRBV2 | CASSNRGPGELFF
16 | TRBJ2-4 | TRBV12-3/TRBV12-4 | CASSFDRNLAKNIQYF
16 | TRBJ2-1 | TRBV9 | CASSVEAGTVYNEQFF
13 | TRBJ2-7 | TRBV20-1 | CSASLRSSYEQYF
15 | TRBJ1-1 | TRBV20-1 | CSARASGWRNTEAFF
14 | TRBJ1-6 | TRBV12-3/TRBV12-4 | CASSSGQGTSPLHF
13 | TRBJ2-7 | TRBV4-1 | CASSHPGGYEQYF
15 | TRBJ1-5 | TRBV6-1 | CASSRGPGINQPQHF
13 | TRBJ1-1 | TRBV4-1 | CASSPKGGVEAFF
16 | TRBJ1-2 | TRBV5-5 | CASSLSRDSLNYGYTF
16 | TRBJ2-7 | TRBV29-1 | CSVEDRRSGNSYEQYF
13 | TRBJ1-2 | TRBV12-3/TRBV12-4 | CASTQTLPYGYTF